These T cell receptor beta chains were read from a single sample in a study of T cell repertoires in cytomegalovirus infection. TCRdb ran MiXCR on the reads and lists one entry per CDR3 protein. This table has roughly 180,000 distinct CDR3 sequences, less than 25% appearing once. What these receptors recognize is not known. The sample in question was CD8+ T cells from cultured PBMCs, obtained from culture after CMV antigen stimulation. The source of these receptors is a human donor in good health (CMV status not recorded). Some clones in this sample may be carry-over from other donors' samples. Each CDR3 is given without its conserved first and last residue. Fields, in order: J gene, V gene, CDR3 protein.

TRBJ1-4 | TRBV11-2 | ASSSHGGAGEKLF
TRBJ2-7 | TRBV20-1 | SASSLGWDSYEQY
TRBJ2-7 | TRBV19 | ASSMQGLIEQY
TRBJ2-7 | TRBV7-8 | ASSLAGTGGDYEQY
TRBJ2-1 | TRBV27 | ARSLGQGRNEQF
TRBJ2-7 | TRBV4-1 | ASSPDVQILYEQY
TRBJ2-2 | TRBV7-8 | ASSLEGTGGPNTGELF
TRBJ2-3 | TRBV9 | ASSGSGGAGDTQY
TRBJ2-1 | TRBV7-8 | ASSLEGSVAYNEQF
TRBJ2-5 | TRBV6-5 | ASRAGTALVETQY
TRBJ2-3 | TRBV7-3 | ASSSSGAHVTQY
TRBJ2-7 | TRBV7-8 | ASSLATFGEGALYEQY
TRBJ1-5 | TRBV7-7 | ASSLAPHGDNQPQH
TRBJ2-1 | TRBV12-3/TRBV12-4 | ASTWLASNEQF
TRBJ2-1 | TRBV7-2 | ASSQAGGTYNEQF
TRBJ2-2 | TRBV7-6 | ASGEQGSAGELF
TRBJ2-1 | TRBV7-8 | ASSMEGGGSYNEQF
TRBJ1-2 | TRBV7-6 | ASSLGTLSGGNYGYT
TRBJ2-5 | TRBV12-5 | ASGFDGLGEETQY
TRBJ1-6 | TRBV28 | ASSLGGSSYNSPLH
TRBJ1-2 | TRBV7-6 | ASSPDPGTNYGYT
TRBJ2-3 | TRBV7-6 | ASSRTSGITDTQY
TRBJ1-4 | TRBV20-1 | SARDGLDEKLF
TRBJ1-1 | TRBV6-2/TRBV6-3 | ASKGNTEAF
TRBJ1-6 | TRBV12-3/TRBV12-4 | ASRGSYNSPLH
TRBJ2-6 | TRBV5-5 | ASSLVVISSSGANVLT
TRBJ2-2 | TRBV6-5 | ASRTGVLGELF
TRBJ1-1 | TRBV30 | AWSVLWKGTEAF
TRBJ1-6 | TRBV7-2 | ASSHPRSYNSPLH
TRBJ1-5 | TRBV7-6 | ASSLAGEGYSNQPQH
TRBJ2-7 | TRBV6-1 | ASSIRSGSLAGIYEQY
TRBJ2-7 | TRBV7-9 | ASSSFSGLAYEQY
TRBJ1-2 | TRBV2 | ASSVVRSDYGYT
TRBJ2-3 | TRBV6-1 | ASNRQGFFTDTQY
TRBJ2-7 | TRBV4-3 | ASSQERARGSSSEQY
TRBJ2-7 | TRBV4-1 | ASSQGPDRATYEQY
TRBJ1-2 | TRBV6-6 | ASSYSGALYGYT
TRBJ1-6 | TRBV6-2/TRBV6-3 | ASSSQGGSPLH
TRBJ1-5 | TRBV7-2 | ASSLTGNQPQH
TRBJ2-5 | TRBV7-9 | ASSTPDRRIETQY
TRBJ2-1 | TRBV7-6 | ASSLRGPPFNEQF
TRBJ2-4 | TRBV10-3 | AISGREGLENIQY
TRBJ1-6 | TRBV7-6 | ASSLVGTGFGSPLH
TRBJ1-5 | TRBV6-2/TRBV6-3 | ASSPGAWEMVQPQH
TRBJ2-3 | TRBV6-2/TRBV6-3 | ASSPGGPTDTQY
TRBJ1-2 | TRBV12-3/TRBV12-4 | ASSSRDSLLAYGYT
TRBJ2-3 | TRBV6-6 | ASRMMGSGDTDTQY
TRBJ1-2 | TRBV12-3/TRBV12-4 | ASRTASNYGYT
TRBJ2-3 | TRBV11-2 | ASSLGPGATDTQY
TRBJ2-7 | TRBV7-9 | ASSPVSSYEQY
TRBJ2-3 | TRBV10-3 | AIREGQGGDTQY
TRBJ1-2 | TRBV28 | ASSFSRFYGYT
TRBJ1-1 | TRBV5-5 | ASRTLNEAF
TRBJ2-7 | TRBV7-1 | ASSKWTGGVYEQY
TRBJ2-2 | TRBV7-6 | ASRALRGGQGPTNTGELF
TRBJ2-1 | TRBV6-5 | ARSYDGSSYNEQF
TRBJ2-5 | TRBV7-2 | ASSDRSPGWETQY
TRBJ2-6 | TRBV12-3/TRBV12-4 | ASSTSGANVLT
TRBJ1-1 | TRBV7-6 | ASSLAKDSEAF